The clone carrying this T cell receptor (beta chain) was picked up many times. What it binds is not known. These data belong to a study of T cells in Graves' hyperthyroidism and ophthalmopathy. Whole-study findings and limits: Ophthalmopathy was predicted by the model a median of about 6.5 months ahead of onset. Blood also held most thyroid clonotypes expanded beyond 0.001.

RNA transcripts were the template for amplifying TCR beta CDR3 regions. The HTBI set primed first-round TCR CDR3 RT-PCR. TCRdb analysed the multiplex PCR reads with MiXCR anew, one entry per CDR3 protein. The sample has around 97,000 distinct CDR3 sequences, around 50% seen once. The CDR3 has 15 amino acids. Germline lookup yields CDR1 MNHEY and CDR2 SVGAGI. Trimming stripped 7 bases from V and 7 bases from J, with 22 bases between. The sequencing sample was made of blood. This TCR came from a man in his forties or fifties with Graves' hyperthyroidism. The chain joins TRBV6-5 to TRBJ1-2, with D unclear. The CDR3 sequence is CASKLRGAEVGGYTF. For the CDR3, the DNA is TGTGCCAGCAAGTTACGGGGAGCAGAAGTAGGTGGCTACACCTTC.